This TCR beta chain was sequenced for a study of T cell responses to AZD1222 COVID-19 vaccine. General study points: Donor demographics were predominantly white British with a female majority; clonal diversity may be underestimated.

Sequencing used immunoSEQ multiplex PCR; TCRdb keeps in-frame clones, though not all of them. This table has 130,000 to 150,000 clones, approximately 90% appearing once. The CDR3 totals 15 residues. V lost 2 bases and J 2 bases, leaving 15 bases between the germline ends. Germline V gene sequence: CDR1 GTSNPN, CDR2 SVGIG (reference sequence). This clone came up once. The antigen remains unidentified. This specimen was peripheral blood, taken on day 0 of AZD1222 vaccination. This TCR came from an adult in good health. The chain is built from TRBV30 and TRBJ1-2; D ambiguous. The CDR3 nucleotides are TGTGCCTGGAGTCCACCGGGAGTACCCAACTATGGCTACACCTTC. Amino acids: CAWSPPGVPNYGYTF.